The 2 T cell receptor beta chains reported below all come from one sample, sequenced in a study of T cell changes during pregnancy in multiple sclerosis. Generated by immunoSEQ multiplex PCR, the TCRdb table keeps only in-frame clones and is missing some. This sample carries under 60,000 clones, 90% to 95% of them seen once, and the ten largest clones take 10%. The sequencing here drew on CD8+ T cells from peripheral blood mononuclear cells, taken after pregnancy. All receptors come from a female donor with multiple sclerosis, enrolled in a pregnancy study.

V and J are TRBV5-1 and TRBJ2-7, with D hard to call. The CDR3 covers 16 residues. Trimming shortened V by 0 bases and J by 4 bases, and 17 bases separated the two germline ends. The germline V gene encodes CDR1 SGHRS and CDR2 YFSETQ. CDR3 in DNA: TGCGCCAGCAGCTTGGCTGGCAGGCCACCCTCGTACGAGCAGTACTTC. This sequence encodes CASSLAGRPPSYEQYF.

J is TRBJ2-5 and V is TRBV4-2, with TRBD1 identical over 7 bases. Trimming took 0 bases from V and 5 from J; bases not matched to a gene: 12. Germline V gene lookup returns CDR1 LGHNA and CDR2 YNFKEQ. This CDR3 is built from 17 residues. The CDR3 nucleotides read TGTGCCAGCAGCCAAGACGGACCAAGACAGGGCGGGGAGACCCAGTACTTC. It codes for CASSQDGPRQGGETQYF.